The rows below give T cell receptor beta chains drawn from one sample of a study of OX40 agonist ivuxolimab in advanced cancers. Assay used: immunoSEQ multiplex PCR; TCRdb lists only in-frame clones, some missing. The data contain about 150,000 clones, approximately 94% of them singletons. This specimen consisted of CD4+ or CD8+ T cells sorted from blood, obtained in a trial of the OX40 agonist ivuxolimab. These receptors came from an adult with an advanced solid tumor such as melanoma, head and neck, liver or kidney cancer. Both conserved end residues are part of each CDR3. D genes are given only for firm matches. Size is omitted from some rows. Given values are once, few, many or a class for expanded clones.

J | V | D | length | size | DNA | CDR3
TRBJ2-7 | TRBV27 | . | 15 | . | TGTGCCAGCAGTTCCCTCGGCTTGGGGGCCTACGAGCAGTACTTC | CASSSLGLGAYEQYF
TRBJ2-4 | TRBV7-2 | . | 14 | . | TGTGCCAGCAGCTTAGCTGGGGAGACTAGCATTCAGTACTTC | CASSLAGETSIQYF
TRBJ2-7 | TRBV7-2 | TRBD2 | 14 | . | TGTGCCAGCAGCCTCGGGGGGATGGAGCGGGAGCAGTACTTC | CASSLGGMEREQYF
TRBJ1-2 | TRBV7-4 | . | 14 | once | TGTGCCAGCAGACCTCGCGGGGAGAACTATGGCTACACCTTC | CASRPRGENYGYTF
TRBJ1-2 | TRBV29-1 | . | 11 | . | TGCAGCGTTGGGCAGAACTATGGCTACACCTTC | CSVGQNYGYTF
TRBJ2-4 | TRBV2 | . | 15 | . | TGTGCCAGCATTGGGCGGGGAATAGCCAAAAACATTCAGTACTTC | CASIGRGIAKNIQYF
TRBJ2-7 | TRBV28 | . | 10 | . | TGTGCCAGCTCAGGGCACGAGCAGTACTTC | CASSGHEQYF
TRBJ1-2 | TRBV10-3 | . | 13 | . | TGTGCCATCAACCCCGAAGGAGGCTATGGCTACACCTTC | CAINPEGGYGYTF
TRBJ2-2 | TRBV7-9 | . | 13 | . | TGTGCCAGCAGCTTAGGAGCCACCGGGGAGCTGTTTTTT | CASSLGATGELFF
TRBJ1-1 | TRBV14 | . | 13 | . | TGTGCCAGCAGCCAAGATTTGGGCACTGAAGCTTTCTTT | CASSQDLGTEAFF
TRBJ1-5 | TRBV7-2 | . | 14 | . | TGTGCCAGCAGCTTAGGGTTGGGGAATCAGCCCCAGCATTTT | CASSLGLGNQPQHF
TRBJ2-3 | TRBV5-1 | TRBD2 | 14 | . | TGCGCCAGCAGCTCCGGACTAGGACAAGATACGCAGTATTTT | CASSSGLGQDTQYF
TRBJ2-7 | TRBV2 | . | 13 | . | TGTGCCAGCAGTGATTGGGTCCCCCACGAGCAGTACTTC | CASSDWVPHEQYF
TRBJ2-5 | TRBV15 | . | 16 | . | TGTGCCACCAGCAGAGACCCAGGGGTAGGGAGGGAGACCCAGTACTTC | CATSRDPGVGRETQYF
TRBJ2-2 | TRBV5-5 | . | 15 | once | TGTGCCAGCAGCTTGTCCTCAGGGGACACCGGGGAGCTGTTTTTT | CASSLSSGDTGELFF
TRBJ1-1 | TRBV5-1 | . | 13 | few | TGCGCCAGCAGCTTTACAGAGAACACTGAAGCTTTCTTT | CASSFTENTEAFF
TRBJ1-2 | TRBV27 | TRBD1 | 15 | . | TGTGCCAGCAGCTTTTCGAAGACAGGGAACTATGGCTACACCTTC | CASSFSKTGNYGYTF